The rows below give T cell receptor beta chains drawn from one sample of a study of blood T cell repertoires in COVID-19. The data were produced by immunoSEQ multiplex PCR, yet TCRdb's version contains in-frame clones alone and is incomplete. This table has 250,000 to 350,000 clones, about nine tenths appearing once. Sequencing input: peripheral blood. These receptors were collected from a woman younger than 45 with active or convalescent COVID-19. CDR3s include the opening cysteine and the closing phenylalanine or tryptophan. The D gene is left open where the match is weak. Not all rows give a size; the values are once, few, many and, for expanded clones, a class.

size	V	D	J	DNA	CDR3
NA	TRBV6-4	NA	TRBJ1-1	TGTGCCAGCAGTGACAGGGGAGGTACTGAAGCTTTCTTT	CASSDRGGTEAFF
NA	TRBV4-1	TRBD1	TRBJ1-2	TGCGCCAGCAGCGAGGGGGCCGGAAACTATGGCTACACCTTC	CASSEGAGNYGYTF
NA	TRBV9	TRBD1	TRBJ2-3	TGTGCCAGCAGCCCCCGGACAGGGGGCGCCTCAGATACGCAGTATTTT	CASSPRTGGASDTQYF
NA	TRBV27	NA	TRBJ1-2	TGTGCCAGCAGTCGGGGGAGGGGAGGATTCGACGGCTACACCTTC	CASSRGRGGFDGYTF
NA	TRBV6-6	NA	TRBJ1-6	TGTGCCAGCAGCCCCATCCCGCCAGGGGTTAATTCACCCCTCCACTTT	CASSPIPPGVNSPLHF
few	TRBV29-1	NA	TRBJ1-1	TGCAGCGTTGAAATGCCCCCAGGGAACACTGAAGCTTTCTTT	CSVEMPPGNTEAFF
NA	TRBV6-1	NA	TRBJ2-3	TGTGCCAGCAGTGAAGCGCGAGGGCCGAGAGGGACAGATACGCAGTATTTT	CASSEARGPRGTDTQYF
once	TRBV7-2	NA	TRBJ1-1	TGTGCCAGCAGCCAGAACAGGGTGACTGAAGCTTTCTTT	CASSQNRVTEAFF
NA	TRBV28	TRBD1	TRBJ1-2	TGTGCCAGCAGTCTCACCGGGACAGGGGGAGGAGTAGGCTACACCTTC	CASSLTGTGGGVGYTF
NA	TRBV11-2	TRBD2	TRBJ2-1	TGTGCCAGCAGCTTGCTAGCGGGGGCTATGTACAATGAGCAGTTCTTC	CASSLLAGAMYNEQFF
NA	TRBV6-5	NA	TRBJ2-7	TGTGCCAGCAGGGACGGGAGAACCTACGAGCAGTACTTC	CASRDGRTYEQYF
NA	TRBV4-3	TRBD1	TRBJ2-3	TGCGCCAGCAGTCGGGACAGGGGAACAGATACGCAGTATTTT	CASSRDRGTDTQYF
once	TRBV7-2	NA	TRBJ1-3	TGTGCCAGCAGCTTAGCGCCAGGGTACGGAAACACCATATATTTT	CASSLAPGYGNTIYF
few	TRBV6-1	NA	TRBJ2-5	TGTGCCAGCAGTCCGAATAGCCTCTCCTGGGAGACCCAGTACTTC	CASSPNSLSWETQYF
NA	TRBV7-9	TRBD1	TRBJ1-2	TGTGCCAGCAGCTTGGAAGGACAGGGTAGTGGCTACACCTTC	CASSLEGQGSGYTF
NA	TRBV6-6	NA	TRBJ1-5	TGTGCCAGCAGTTTTCCAAGCGGGAACAGGTATCGGCCCCAGCATTTT	CASSFPSGNRYRPQHF
NA	TRBV9	NA	TRBJ2-5	TGTGCCAGCAGCGTAGAAGATAGCGCAGAGACCCAGTACTTC	CASSVEDSAETQYF